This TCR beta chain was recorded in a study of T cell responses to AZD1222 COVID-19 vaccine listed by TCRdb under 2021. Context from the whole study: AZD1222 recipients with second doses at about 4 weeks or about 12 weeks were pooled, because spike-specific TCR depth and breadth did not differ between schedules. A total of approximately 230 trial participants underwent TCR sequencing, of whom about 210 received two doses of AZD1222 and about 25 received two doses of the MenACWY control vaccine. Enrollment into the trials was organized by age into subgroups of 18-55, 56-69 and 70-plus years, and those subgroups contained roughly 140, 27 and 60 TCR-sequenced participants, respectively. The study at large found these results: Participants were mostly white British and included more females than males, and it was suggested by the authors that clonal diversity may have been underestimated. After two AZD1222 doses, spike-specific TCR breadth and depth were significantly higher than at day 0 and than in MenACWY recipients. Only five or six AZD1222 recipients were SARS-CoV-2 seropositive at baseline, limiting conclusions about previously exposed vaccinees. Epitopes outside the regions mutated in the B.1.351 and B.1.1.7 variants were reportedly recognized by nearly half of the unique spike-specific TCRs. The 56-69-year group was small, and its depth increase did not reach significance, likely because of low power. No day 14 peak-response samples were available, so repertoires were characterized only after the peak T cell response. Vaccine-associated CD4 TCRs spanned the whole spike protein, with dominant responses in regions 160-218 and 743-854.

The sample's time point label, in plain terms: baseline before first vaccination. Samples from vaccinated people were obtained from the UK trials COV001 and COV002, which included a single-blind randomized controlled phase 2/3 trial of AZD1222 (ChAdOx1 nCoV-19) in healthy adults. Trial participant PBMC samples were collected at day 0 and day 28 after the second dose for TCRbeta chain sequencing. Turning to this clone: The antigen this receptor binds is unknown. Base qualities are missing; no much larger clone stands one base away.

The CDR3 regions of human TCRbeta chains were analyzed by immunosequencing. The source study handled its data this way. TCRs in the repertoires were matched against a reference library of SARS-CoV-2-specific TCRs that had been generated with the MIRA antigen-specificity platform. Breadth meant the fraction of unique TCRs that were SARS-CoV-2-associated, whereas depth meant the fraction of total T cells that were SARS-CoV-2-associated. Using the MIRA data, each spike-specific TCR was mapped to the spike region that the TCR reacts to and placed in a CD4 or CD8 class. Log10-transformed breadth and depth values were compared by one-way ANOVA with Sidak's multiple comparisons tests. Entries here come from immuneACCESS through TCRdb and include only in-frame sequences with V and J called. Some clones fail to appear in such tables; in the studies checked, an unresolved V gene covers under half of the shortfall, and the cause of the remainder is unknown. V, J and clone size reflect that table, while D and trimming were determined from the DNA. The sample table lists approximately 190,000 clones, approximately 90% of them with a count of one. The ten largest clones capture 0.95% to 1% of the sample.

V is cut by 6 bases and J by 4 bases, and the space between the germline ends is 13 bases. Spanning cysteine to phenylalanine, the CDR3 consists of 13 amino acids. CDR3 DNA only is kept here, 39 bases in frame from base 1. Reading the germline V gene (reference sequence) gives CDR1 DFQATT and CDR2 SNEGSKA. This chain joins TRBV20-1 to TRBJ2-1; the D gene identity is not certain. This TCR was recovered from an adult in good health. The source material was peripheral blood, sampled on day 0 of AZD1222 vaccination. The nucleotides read TGCAGTGCGAGTGGGTCCGGATACAATGAGCAGTTCTTC. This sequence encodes CSASGSGYNEQFF.